This T cell receptor beta chain appears in the sequencing data of a study of PD-L1 blockade in urothelial cancer. Study-wide points: Clonality of blood TCR below the median before treatment predicted better survival.

Each individual provided 1 to 8 samples (taken pretreatment and on-treatment). Per the germline V gene, CDR1 is SGHNT and CDR2 is YENEEA. V lost 5 bases and J lost 4; bases outside the gene matches: 7. This CDR3 has 15 residues. In regard to this clone: Its matching antigen is unknown.

TCRdb keeps only in-frame clones here, not all; method: immunoSEQ multiplex PCR. The sample has over 45,000 clones, nearly 90% seen once. The chain combines TRBV11-3 with TRBJ2-7; 11 bases agree with TRBD2. The TCR comes from a man between 60 and 75 years old with urothelial cancer. The specimen comprised PBMCs, sampled around atezolizumab (anti-PD-L1) treatment. The CDR3 here is CASSILAGAPYEQYF. The CDR3 DNA is TGTGCCAGCAGCATACTAGCGGGGGCTCCGTACGAGCAGTACTTC.